Below are 27 T cell receptor beta chains sequenced from a single sample in a study of response to subunit inactivated influenza vaccine. MiXCR, run by TCRdb on the RT-PCR reads, gives a single entry per CDR3 protein. This table has some 160,000 distinct CDR3 sequences, approximately 11% appearing once. The sequencing used non-naive T cells sorted from PBMCs, collected more than 35 days after vaccination. Receptors originate from a man over 45 who received an inactivated influenza vaccine.

The rearrangement links TRBV29-1 to TRBJ2-1; D not certain. Trimming left V 6 bases short and J 10 bases short, with 13 bases between. The CDR3 extends over 11 amino acids. Germline CDR1 SQVTM, CDR2 ANQGSEA. The CDR3 protein is CSVRVWGEQFF. CDR3 nucleotide sequence: TGCAGCGTACGAGTTTGGGGAGAGCAGTTCTTC.

This clonotype was seen a handful of times. V usage is TRBV12-3 or TRBV12-4 and J usage is TRBJ2-3; a weak D match, TRBD1 (7 bases). CDR3 length: 14 amino acids. The V end lost 7 bases, the J end lost 3 bases, and 14 bases lay between the germline ends. The CDR3 coding sequence is TGTGCCAGCACGGAGGGGGCCATAACAGATACGCAGTATTTT. Its translation: CASTEGAITDTQYF.

In this sample, this clonotype turned up a few times. The genes are TRBV5-1 and TRBJ2-1; a possible D gene is TRBD2 (6 bases). V lost 7 bases to trimming and J lost 1 base, with 9 bases between them. This CDR3 has 13 amino acids. Germline CDR1 SGHRS, CDR2 YFSETQ. DNA for the CDR3: TGCGCCAGCCGGGAGCGGTCCTACAATGAGCAGTTCTTC. Its translation is CASRERSYNEQFF.

This clonotype was found many times. The chain combines TRBV7-3 with TRBJ2-5; 10 bases match TRBD2. Unmatched junction bases numbered 5, after V lost 2 bases and J lost 5 bases. The CDR3 is 15 amino acids. CDR1 is SGHTA and CDR2 is FQGTGA in the germline V gene. The CDR3 loop reads CASSLSSGSRETQYF. CDR3 DNA sequence: TGTGCCAGCAGCTTATCTAGCGGGAGTCGGGAGACCCAGTACTTC. The full variable domain, rest sourced from reference TRBV7-3 and TRBJ2-5, is GAGVSQTPSNKVTEKGKYVELRCDPISGHTALYWYRQSLGQGPEFLIYFQGTGAADDSGLPNDRFFAVRPEGSVSTLKIQRTERGDSAVYLCASSLSSGSRETQYFGPGTRLLVL.

This clonotype came up a few times. The J gene is TRBJ2-1, the V gene TRBV7-3; TRBD1 matches at 9 bases. In germline, CDR1 is SGHTA, CDR2 FQGTGA. This CDR3 comprises 14 residues. With V trimmed by 4 bases and J by 6 bases, 4 bases remained unmatched. The DNA of the CDR3 is TGTGCCAGCAGCTCACAGGGGGCGCGCAATGAGCAGTTCTTC. Its protein is CASSSQGARNEQFF.

This clonotype was counted ten times or more. V and J are TRBV5-1 and TRBJ2-2; unclear D gene. V was clipped by 0 bases and J by 4 bases, with 7 bases between them. This CDR3 contains 14 residues. Germline V gene data show CDR1 as SGHRS and CDR2 as YFSETQ. CDR3 sequence: CASSLDGGTGELFF. Written as DNA, the CDR3 is TGCGCCAGCAGCTTGGATGGCGGCACCGGGGAGCTGTTTTTT.

In this sample, this clonotype is medium-sized. The rearrangement uses TRBV7-2 and TRBJ1-2; the D is unclear. The CDR3 has 13 residues. The V and J ends lost 1 base and 0 bases respectively, with 3 bases between them. Germline CDR1 and CDR2: SGHTA and FQGNSA. CDR3 sequence: CASSLVANYGYTF. In DNA form, the CDR3 reads TGTGCCAGCAGCTTAGTGGCTAACTATGGCTACACCTTC.

This clonotype turned up a few times. The chain joins TRBV20-1 to TRBJ2-5, with 8 bases fitting TRBD1. The germline V gene encodes CDR1 DFQATT and CDR2 SNEGSKA (reference sequence). This CDR3 contains 15 residues. V lost 7 bases, J lost 5 bases, and 15 bases stayed unmatched. The CDR3 spells CSVIPFGRGPETQYF. CDR3 sequence (DNA): TGCAGTGTTATCCCATTCGGCAGGGGGCCTGAGACCCAGTACTTC.

This clonotype was detected many times. The V gene is TRBV5-1, the J gene TRBJ2-6; D is unresolved. The V and J ends lost 0 bases and 0 bases respectively, with 4 bases between them. Germline V gene data show CDR1 as SGHRS and CDR2 as YFSETQ. The CDR3 sequence is 15 residues long. This chain's CDR3 is CASSLDDSGANVLTF. The CDR3, as DNA: TGCGCCAGCAGCTTGGATGACTCTGGGGCCAACGTCCTGACTTTC.

This clonotype was found a few times. The chain recombines TRBV7-3 with TRBJ2-3; D gene uncertain. Germline values: CDR1 SGHTA, CDR2 FQGTGA. Trimming stripped 5 bases from V and 3 bases from J, with 12 bases between. This CDR3 contains 14 residues. As DNA, the CDR3 is TGTGCCAGCAGCCGAGGCGGTATGACAGATACGCAGTATTTT. Translation: CASSRGGMTDTQYF.

This clonotype was recorded many times. This chain connects TRBV12-3 or TRBV12-4 to TRBJ2-5; 8 bases agree with TRBD1. V was clipped by 3 bases and J by 3 bases; unmatched bases: 3. The CDR3 extends over 14 amino acids. The CDR3 spells CASSFGQGKETQYF. The CDR3 nucleotides read TGTGCCAGCAGTTTCGGACAGGGAAAAGAGACCCAGTACTTC.

This clonotype was seen only once. V is TRBV6-1 and J is TRBJ2-2, with a possible D match to TRBD1 (5 bases). V gave up 6 bases and J gave up 2 bases, with 13 bases separating them. Germline V gene lookup returns CDR1 MNHNS and CDR2 SASEGT. This CDR3 spans 15 amino acids. The DNA for the CDR3 is TGTGCCAGCAGCAAGGACAAGATCAACACCGGGGAGCTGTTTTTT. Protein: CASSKDKINTGELFF.

This rearrangement joins TRBV3-1 to TRBJ2-5; 9 bases align to TRBD2. Looked up from germline, CDR1 is LGHDT and CDR2 is YNNKEL (reference sequence). The CDR3 spans 17 residues. The V gene end was trimmed by 1 base and the J gene end by 4 bases; junction bases not matched to a gene: 10. In nucleotides, the CDR3 is TGTGCCAGCAGCCAAGGAAAGCGCGGGAGGGCCAGAGAGACCCAGTACTTC. Encoded protein: CASSQGKRGRARETQYF.

This clonotype was recorded many times. The genes are TRBV4-2 and TRBJ2-1; D is unclear. This CDR3 comprises 15 residues. Germline values: CDR1 LGHNA, CDR2 YNFKEQ. Between the trimmed V and J ends, which lost 3 bases and 7 bases, there was a span of 16 bases. CDR3 loop: CASSQGGVGSNEQFF. In nucleotides, the CDR3 is TGTGCCAGCAGCCAGGGCGGTGTCGGGTCAAATGAGCAGTTCTTC.

This clonotype was found a few times. This sequence joins TRBV14 and TRBJ1-6, with a possible D match to TRBD1 (5 bases). Trimming shortened V by 2 bases and J by 10 bases, and 12 bases separated the two germline ends. CDR1 is SGHDN, CDR2 FVKESK, per germline. This CDR3 region has 14 residues. CDR3 DNA sequence: TGTGCCAGCAGCCAACAGGGTATTAACTCACCCCTCCACTTT. This translates into CASSQQGINSPLHF. Full variable domain (missing parts from reference TRBV14 and TRBJ1-6): EAGVTQFPSHSVIEKGQTVTLRCDPISGHDNLYWYRRVMGKEIKFLLHFVKESKQDESGMPNNRFLAERTGGTYSTLKVQPAELEDSGVYFCASSQQGINSPLHFGNGTRLTVT.

This clonotype came up many times. This chain uses TRBV12-3 or TRBV12-4 with TRBJ2-3; TRBD2 agrees at 11 bases. V was pared by 3 bases and J by 8 bases, with 7 bases of the junction left unmatched. The CDR3 totals 15 residues. In nucleotides, the CDR3 is TGTGCCAGCAGTTTCGTAGCGGGAGGGCCGGTTACGCAGTATTTT. This gives the protein CASSFVAGGPVTQYF.

The chain has TRBV7-2 and TRBJ1-5; D may be TRBD1 (5 bases). Trimming removed 2 bases at V and 7 bases at J, with 9 bases between. The CDR3 runs 13 residues. The V gene's germline CDR1 is SGHTA and CDR2 FQGNSA. CDR3 sequence: CASSLQGGQPQHF. CDR3 nucleotide sequence: TGTGCCAGCAGCTTACAGGGCGGGCAGCCCCAGCATTTT.

This clonotype appeared many times. J is TRBJ1-1 and V is TRBV12-3 or TRBV12-4; no definite D call. The CDR3 is made up of 13 amino acids. V was cut by 6 bases and J by 1 base, with 9 bases left in between. The DNA of the CDR3 is TGTGCCAGCAGACGGACGGCGAACACTGAAGCTTTCTTT. Translation: CASRRTANTEAFF.

This rearrangement joins TRBV7-6 to TRBJ2-2; 7 bases fit TRBD1. J was trimmed by 4 bases and V by 5 bases; bases with no gene match: 7. Germline values: CDR1 SGHVS, CDR2 FNYEAQ. The CDR3 spans 15 residues. Here the CDR3 DNA reads TGTGCCAGCAGCCCTGGACAGGTGATCACCGGGGAGCTGTTTTTT. Encoded protein: CASSPGQVITGELFF.

This clonotype showed up many times. This chain links TRBV12-3 or TRBV12-4 with TRBJ2-1; TRBD2 is a possible D gene (5 bases). CDR3 size: 14 residues. V was clipped by 3 bases and J by 7 bases, with 13 bases between them. The CDR3 DNA follows: TGTGCCAGCAGTTTTGCCGGGGTGGGTAATGAGCAGTTCTTC. As protein: CASSFAGVGNEQFF.

The rearrangement uses TRBV20-1 and TRBJ2-1; TRBD1 matches 11 bases. CDR3 length: 19 residues. Germline trimming cut 1 base from V and 9 bases from J; bases unmatched to any gene: 20. The germline gives CDR1 DFQATT, CDR2 SNEGSKA (reference sequence). This CDR3 reads CSARGFGDRGGFWSAEQFF. As DNA, the CDR3 is TGCAGTGCTAGAGGCTTTGGGGACAGGGGGGGTTTTTGGTCGGCTGAGCAGTTCTTC.

In its sample, this clonotype was seen a few times. The chain has TRBV15 and TRBJ1-3, with a weak D call TRBD1 (5 bases). The CDR3 consists of 17 residues. V lost 3 bases and J lost 0, with 15 bases in between. CDR1 and CDR2 from the germline V gene are LNHNV and YYDKDF (reference sequence). CDR3 residues: CATSRETGRLSGNTIYF. The CDR3, as DNA: TGTGCCACCAGCAGGGAAACAGGTCGGCTCTCTGGAAACACCATATATTTT.

The chain recombines TRBV30 with TRBJ2-1, with a tentative D call TRBD2 (6 bases). The germline gives CDR1 GTSNPN, CDR2 SVGIG (reference sequence). V lost 1 base to trimming and J lost 0 bases, with 16 bases between them. CDR3 length equals 17 residues. The CDR3 DNA is TGTGCCTGGAGTGGAGGCGGGAAGGGCAGCTCCTACAATGAGCAGTTCTTC. Protein sequence: CAWSGGGKGSSYNEQFF.

This clonotype was found a few times. Written as DNA, the CDR3 is TGCGCCAGCAGCCAACTGTCGAACACCGGGGAGCTGTTTTTT. Translated: CASSQLSNTGELFF. The chain links TRBV4-3 to TRBJ2-2; D unclear. In germline, CDR1 is LGHNA, CDR2 YSLEER. This CDR3 comprises 14 residues. V was cut by 2 bases and J by 0 bases, with 4 bases left in between.

This rearrangement joins TRBV7-6 to TRBJ1-6; possibly TRBD1 for D (5 bases). Trimming removed 5 bases at V and 11 bases at J, with 16 bases between. Looked up from germline, CDR1 is SGHVS and CDR2 is FNYEAQ. The CDR3 spans 14 residues. The CDR3 is CASSPQGNGTPLHF. As DNA, the CDR3 is TGTGCCAGCAGCCCGCAGGGTAACGGGACACCCCTCCACTTT.

The rearrangement uses TRBV6-2 or TRBV6-3 and TRBJ2-3, with a tentative D call TRBD2 (6 bases). Trimming removed 6 bases from V and 6 bases from J, with 16 bases in between. Germline V gene data show CDR1 as MNHEY and CDR2 as SVGEGT. The CDR3 has 14 residues. The CDR3 spells CASRRDQLVDTQYF. The CDR3 DNA reads TGTGCCAGCAGGCGGGACCAACTTGTTGATACGCAGTATTTT.

V is TRBV7-9 and J is TRBJ2-1; D call uncertain. Germline CDR1 SEHNR, CDR2 FQNEAQ (reference sequence). Trimming removed 3 bases at V and 7 bases at J, with 7 bases between. The CDR3 totals 12 residues. The CDR3 nucleotides read TGTGCCAGCAGCTTTAGTTCTAATGAGCAGTTCTTC. Translating gives CASSFSSNEQFF. The whole variable domain, filled in from reference TRBV7-9 and TRBJ2-1, reads DTGVSQNPRHKITKRGQNVTFRCDPISEHNRLYWYRQTLGQGPEFLTYFQNEAQLEKSRLLSDRFSAERPKGSFSTLEIQRTEQGDSAMYLCASSFSSNEQFFGPGTRLTVL.